These 8 T cell receptor beta chains originate from one sample sequenced in a study of blood T cell repertoires in COVID-19 (dated by TCRdb to about 2020). Libraries were built with the immunoSEQ multiplex PCR assay. TCRdb stores this immuneACCESS table with in-frame sequences only. Part of the clones is absent; in the studies checked, under half of the shortfall reflects unresolved V genes, and no reason is known for the rest. Present in this sample are some 300,000 clones, 70% to 90% of which were seen just once. About 7% of the sample is in the top ten clones. The sequenced material came from peripheral blood. These receptors were collected from a woman aged 30 to 39 who had recovered from COVID-19.

The rearrangement joins TRBV18 to TRBJ1-5; 8 bases are shared with TRBD1. There are 14 residues in the CDR3. The V segment lost 6 bases and the J segment 4 bases; nucleotides outside the gene matches: 5. CDR1 is KGHSH and CDR2 is LQKENI in the germline V gene. CDR3 coding DNA: TGTGCCAGCTCTGCTGACAGGGGAAATCAGCCCCAGCATTTT. This sequence encodes CASSADRGNQPQHF.

The gene calls are TRBV24-1 and TRBJ2-3; no definite D call. Germline assignment: CDR1 KGHDR and CDR2 SFDVKD. The germline V and J ends were trimmed by 2 bases and 6 bases, with 8 bases remaining between them. CDR3 size: 13 residues. In DNA form, the CDR3 reads TGTGCCACCAGTGATTCGGTGTTGGATACGCAGTATTTT. This sequence encodes CATSDSVLDTQYF.

This clone was detected only once. The rearrangement joins TRBV6-5 to TRBJ1-1, with D maybe TRBD1 (5 bases). The germline CDR1 and CDR2 sequences are MNHEY and SVGAGI. The CDR3 runs 12 residues. Trimming stripped 2 bases from V and 7 bases from J, with 8 bases between. As DNA, the CDR3 is TGTGCCAGCAGTTACACCGACAGTGAAGCTTTCTTT. It codes for CASSYTDSEAFF.

The chain has TRBV6-2 or TRBV6-3 and TRBJ2-1; 12 bases map to TRBD2. CDR3 length: 15 residues. The V gene's germline CDR1 is MNHEY and CDR2 SVGEGT. V shed 4 bases, J shed 3 bases, and the junction held 1 base outside the gene matches. The CDR3, as DNA: TGTGCCAGCAGTTGGACTAGCGGGGTCTACAATGAGCAGTTCTTC. Translation: CASSWTSGVYNEQFF.

This clone has just a few counts. The rearrangement uses TRBV6-5 and TRBJ2-7; weak D call: TRBD1 (6 bases). The CDR3 runs to 11 residues. Germline V gene data show CDR1 as MNHEY and CDR2 as SVGAGI. Trimming pared 10 bases from V and 4 bases from J, leaving 11 bases between. This CDR3 reads CATRTDYEQYF. In DNA form, the CDR3 reads TGTGCCACTCGGACAGATTACGAGCAGTACTTC.

This CDR3 reads CSVDRRGSTQETQYF. The CDR3 coding sequence is TGCAGCGTTGATCGCAGGGGTTCTACCCAAGAGACCCAGTACTTC. The gene calls are TRBV29-1 and TRBJ2-5; the D gene is possibly TRBD1 (6 bases). This CDR3 contains 15 residues. Trimming cost V 3 bases and J 1 base, with 15 bases left between them. The germline V gene encodes CDR1 SQVTM and CDR2 ANQGSEA.

The genes are TRBV28 and TRBJ1-2, with D maybe TRBD1 (5 bases). Germline V lookup: CDR1 MDHEN, CDR2 SYDVKM. V was pared by 8 bases and J by 2 bases, with 21 bases between. The CDR3 loop spans 16 amino acids. CDR3 sequence: CASSTLGGEGNYGYTF. CDR3 nucleotide sequence: TGTGCCAGCTCTACCTTGGGGGGGGAAGGAAACTATGGCTACACCTTC.

The V call is TRBV3-1 (or the pseudogene TRBV3-2), the J call TRBJ2-7; no reliable D call. The ends were cut back, 0 bases at V and 4 bases at J, with 10 bases in the middle. Per germline, CDR1 LGHDT and CDR2 YNNKEL (reference sequence). CDR3 size: 14 residues. The DNA for the CDR3 is TGTGCCAGCAGCCAAGAATTCGGTGCGTACGAGCAGTACTTC. Its translation: CASSQEFGAYEQYF.